There are a few counts of the clone carrying this T cell receptor beta chain. As yet, its antigen is unknown. The data were taken from a study of T cells after posttransplantation cyclophosphamide. Findings and limits, study-wide: Tissue-infiltrating T cells from skin or gut overlapped little with blood T cells. After PTCy, TRB diversity resembled that of CNI/methotrexate controls. Later blood repertoires were often dominated by clones from the donor CD8+ memory compartment.

The related graft donor's blood sample was taken on the day of bone marrow donation. Clones were sequenced by immunoSEQ multiplex PCR, and TCRdb holds only the in-frame ones, with some missing. There are about 28,000 clones in the sample; 86% occur only once, and less than 3.5% lies in the top ten. Germline CDR1 is SNHLY and CDR2 is FYNNEI. The ends were cut back, 0 bases at V and 2 bases at J, with 13 bases in the middle. The CDR3 has 16 residues. The TCR was taken from a man over 45. The chain carries TRBV2 and TRBJ1-1, with a tentative D call TRBD1 (6 bases). Sequenced: PBMCs. The CDR3 DNA is TGTGCCAGCAGTGAAGCGGGGAAGGGGGACAACACTGAAGCTTTCTTT. It encodes CASSEAGKGDNTEAFF. Full variable domain (missing parts from reference TRBV2 and TRBJ1-1): EPEVTQTPSHQVTQMGQEVILRCVPISNHLYFYWYRQILGQKVEFLVSFYNNEISEKSEIFDDQFSVERPDGSNFTLKIRSTKLEDSAMYFCASSEAGKGDNTEAFFGQGTRLTVV.